Many counts were recorded for the clone carrying this T cell receptor (beta chain). The source of the sample is a study of blood T cells in healthy people across ages. PCR was performed a second time for 7 to 11 cycles using a sample-barcoded 5' primer and a J-beta primer mix. MiXCR, applied by TCRdb to the 5' RACE reads, yields one record per CDR3 protein. The table lists 600,000 or so distinct CDR3 sequences, under 55% of them singletons, with around 23% in the top ten. The sample taken for sequencing was blood. The TCR originated in a man at least 80 years old in good health.

The CDR3 is CASSVDSYGYTF. CDR3 sequence (DNA): TGTGCCAGCAGCGTCGACAGCTATGGCTACACCTTC. The genes are TRBV5-5 and TRBJ1-2, with D perhaps TRBD1 (5 bases). V was clipped by 4 bases and J by 4 bases, with 8 bases between them. CDR1 is SGHKS, CDR2 YYEKEE, per germline (reference sequence). The CDR3 contains 12 residues.